This T cell receptor (beta chain) was identified in a study of T cell responses to AZD1222 COVID-19 vaccine. Second-dose intervals of approximately 4 or approximately 12 weeks were pooled. This clone was counted a single time. Its antigen is unknown. Germline V CDR1 and CDR2: SGHVS, FQNEAQ. CDR3 size: 12 residues. V was trimmed by 10 bases and J by 1 base, leaving 11 bases between them. Study-wide results and limits: Recipients of AZD1222 seropositive at baseline numbered only 5 to 7. Targets within unmutated variant regions were reportedly found for nearly half of spike-specific TCRs. Spike-specific TCR depth and breadth grew after two AZD1222 doses.

Generated by immunoSEQ multiplex PCR, the TCRdb table keeps only in-frame clones and is missing some. The data show about 180,000 clones, 85% to 95% seen once. The chain joins TRBV7-8 to TRBJ2-7; a possible D gene is TRBD1 (6 bases). The source was peripheral blood, collected 28 days after the second AZD1222 dose. This receptor was obtained from an adult who received the AZD1222 COVID-19 vaccine. The CDR3: CATGAASYEQYF. The CDR3 DNA follows: TGTGCCACAGGGGCAGCTTCCTACGAGCAGTACTTC.